Below are 23 T cell receptor beta chains sequenced from a single sample in a study of cytomegalovirus exposure and HLA in healthy donors. Repertoires were generated with immunoSEQ multiplex PCR, while TCRdb's copy carries only in-frame clones and drops some. The sample consists of 150,000 or so clones, roughly 89% of them appearing once. Sample: PBMCs. The receptors originated from a woman aged 18-35 years in good health and CMV-seropositive.

The chain combines TRBV27 with TRBJ1-6; TRBD1 matches at 7 bases. This CDR3 region has 13 residues. Germline CDR1 reads MNHEY; CDR2 reads SMNVEV (reference sequence). V shed 5 bases, J shed 9 bases, and the junction held 4 bases outside the gene matches. CDR3 amino acids: CASSPRQGSPLHF. CDR3 DNA sequence: TGTGCCAGCAGTCCTCGACAGGGTTCACCCCTCCACTTT.

The J gene is TRBJ2-7, the V gene TRBV4-1; 11 nucleotides agree with TRBD2. CDR1 is MGHRA and CDR2 is YSYEKL in the germline V gene. The CDR3 has 16 residues. V shed 3 bases, J shed 3 bases, and the junction held 7 bases outside the gene matches. In DNA, the CDR3 is TGCGCCAGCAGCCATGAACTAGCGGGGGTGTTCTACGAGCAGTACTTC. Translated, it gives CASSHELAGVFYEQYF.

The rearrangement joins TRBV30 to TRBJ1-1; D remains unclear. The CDR3 is 11 amino acids. V was shortened by 4 bases and J by 3 bases, with 6 bases between the two germline ends. CDR1 GTSNPN and CDR2 SVGIG come from the germline V gene (reference sequence). The CDR3 here is CAWTLDTEAFF. The CDR3 nucleotides are TGTGCCTGGACTCTTGACACTGAAGCTTTCTTT.

V and J are TRBV29-1 and TRBJ2-2; D uncertain. V lost 2 bases to trimming and J lost 6 bases, with 10 bases between them. Germline V gives CDR1 SQVTM, CDR2 ANQGSEA. The CDR3 is 13 residues long. In nucleotides, the CDR3 is TGCAGCGTTGAACAGCAGGTCCCCGGGGAGCTGTTTTTT. It encodes CSVEQQVPGELFF.

CDR3 in DNA: TGCAGCGGGGGGACTAGCGGGTACGAGCAGTACTTC. Translating it yields CSGGTSGYEQYF. The chain recombines TRBV29-1 with TRBJ2-7, with 12 bases fitting TRBD2. Germline CDR1 reads SQVTM; CDR2 reads ANQGSEA. The CDR3 contains 12 residues. J gave up 4 bases and V 7 bases, and 2 bases lay outside the gene matches.

The V call is TRBV7-8, the J call TRBJ1-3, with D possibly matching TRBD1 (5 bases). Germline V CDR1 and CDR2: SGHVS, FQNEAQ. CDR3 length: 11 residues. V lost 5 bases to trimming and J lost 11 bases, with 10 bases between them. CDR3 nucleotide sequence: TGTGCCAGCAGCCTCCGGGGGGCCATATATTTT. Amino acid sequence: CASSLRGAIYF. The full variable domain, with the rest looked up from reference TRBV7-8 and TRBJ1-3, is GAGVSQSPRYKVAKRGQDVALRCDPISGHVSLFWYQQALGQGPEFLTYFQNEAQLDKSGLPSDRFFAERPEGSVSTLKIQRTQQEDSAVYLCASSLRGAIYFGEGSWLTVV.

The V and J genes are TRBV2 and TRBJ2-4; 8 bases align to TRBD1. V gave up 3 bases and J gave up 6 bases; unmatched junction bases: 4. CDR1 SNHLY and CDR2 FYNNEI come from the germline V gene. The CDR3 runs 14 residues. The CDR3 sequence is CASSEDRARNIQYF. CDR3 nucleotide sequence: TGTGCCAGCAGTGAGGACAGGGCTAGAAACATTCAGTACTTC.

V usage is TRBV2 and J usage is TRBJ2-7, with D unclear. Germline V CDR1 and CDR2: SNHLY, FYNNEI. The CDR3 is 15 amino acids. Trimming took 0 bases from V and 3 from J, leaving 12 bases between them. DNA for the CDR3: TGTGCCAGCAGTGAAGCACTGTTTCTCAACTACGAGCAGTACTTC. It is translated as CASSEALFLNYEQYF.

CDR3 nucleotide sequence: TGCGCCAGCAGCATAGGACAGGGTGAAGAGACCCAGTACTTC. Encoded protein: CASSIGQGEETQYF. This rearrangement joins TRBV4-1 to TRBJ2-5; 8 nucleotides agree with TRBD1. Losses at the gene ends were 5 bases for V and 3 bases for J; bases not matched to a gene: 5. The CDR3 runs to 14 residues. The germline V gene has CDR1 MGHRA and CDR2 YSYEKL.

The chain is built from TRBV29-1 and TRBJ2-5; 7 nucleotides agree with TRBD1. The V gene's germline CDR1 is SQVTM and CDR2 ANQGSEA. The CDR3 is 12 residues long. The J segment lost 5 bases and the V segment lost 6 bases, leaving 6 bases of the junction unmatched. The DNA of the CDR3 is TGCAGCGTGAGACAGGGATGGGAGACCCAGTACTTC. Its translation: CSVRQGWETQYF.

The chain employs TRBV28 and TRBJ2-7; maybe TRBD1 (6 bases). Trimming shortened V by 2 bases and J by 2 bases, and 16 bases separated the two germline ends. The CDR3 extends over 16 amino acids. Germline V gene lookup returns CDR1 MDHEN and CDR2 SYDVKM. CDR3 residues: CASSLSPTGLTYEQYF. The CDR3 nucleotides read TGTGCCAGCAGTTTAAGCCCGACAGGTCTCACCTACGAGCAGTACTTC.

The chain couples TRBV4-1 to TRBJ2-2, with D perhaps matching TRBD2 (5 bases). In germline, CDR1 is MGHRA, CDR2 YSYEKL. This CDR3 contains 15 residues. Trimming stripped 1 base from V and 4 bases from J, with 10 bases between. The CDR3 coding sequence is TGCGCCAGCAGCCAAGCGGGGTTTGGCACCGGGGAGCTGTTTTTT. Protein sequence: CASSQAGFGTGELFF.

This chain uses TRBV9 with TRBJ2-3; D is undetermined. The CDR3 loop spans 14 amino acids. Trimming left V 0 bases short and J 5 bases short, with 10 bases between. CDR1 is SGDLS and CDR2 is YYNGEE in the germline V gene. CDR3 protein: CASSVETGGDTQYF. The DNA of the CDR3 is TGTGCCAGCAGCGTAGAGACGGGTGGAGATACGCAGTATTTT.

The chain is built from TRBV30 and TRBJ1-6; 8 bases are shared with TRBD1. V lost 5 bases to trimming and J lost 1 base; unmatched junction nucleotides: 10. CDR3 size: 17 residues. Germline CDR1 and CDR2: GTSNPN and SVGIG (reference sequence). The CDR3 is CAWAGQGTVSYNSPLHF. CDR3 sequence (DNA): TGTGCCTGGGCCGGACAGGGTACGGTATCCTATAATTCACCCCTCCACTTT.

The rearrangement uses TRBV7-2 and TRBJ2-1, with 12 bases aligning to TRBD2. Germline CDR1 is SGHTA and CDR2 is FQGNSA. This CDR3 has 16 residues. V was clipped by 1 base and J by 8 bases; unmatched bases: 6. The CDR3 region is CASSLVASGGADEQFF. CDR3 DNA: TGTGCCAGCAGCTTAGTGGCTAGCGGGGGGGCCGATGAGCAGTTCTTC.

The chain links TRBV11-2 to TRBJ1-1, with D maybe TRBD1 (5 bases). Germline V gene sequence: CDR1 SGHAT, CDR2 FQNNGV. This CDR3 has 14 amino acids. V lost 5 bases to trimming and J lost 1 base, with 11 bases between them. CDR3 DNA: TGTGCCAGCAGCCGTAACAGGAAGAACACTGAAGCTTTCTTT. Its protein is CASSRNRKNTEAFF.

The chain links TRBV7-7 to TRBJ2-7; TRBD2 might be the D (6 bases). Trimming removed 4 bases from V and 4 bases from J, with 11 bases in between. CDR1 is SSHAT, CDR2 FNYEAQ, per germline (reference sequence). CDR3 length: 13 residues. CDR3 nucleotide sequence: TGTGCCAGCAGCTCGTCGGCGGGATACGAGCAGTACTTC. This encodes CASSSSAGYEQYF.

The chain couples TRBV10-2 to TRBJ1-2; D not resolved. Trimming took off 8 bases at V and 0 bases at J, with 16 bases between the two ends. Germline CDR1 is WSHSY and CDR2 is SAAADI. The CDR3 runs 15 residues. The CDR3 is CASRREVSANYGYTF. CDR3 bases: TGCGCCAGCCGACGAGAGGTATCGGCTAACTATGGCTACACCTTC.

This clone occurred once. The chain combines TRBV30 with TRBJ1-4, with 10 positions matching TRBD1. The CDR3 consists of 15 residues. With V trimmed by 4 bases and J by 6 bases, 8 bases remained unmatched. Germline CDR1 GTSNPN, CDR2 SVGIG (reference sequence). The CDR3 sequence is CAWNLKTGGHEKLFF. The CDR3, as DNA: TGTGCCTGGAACCTTAAGACAGGGGGCCATGAAAAACTGTTTTTT.

This chain uses TRBV19 with TRBJ1-2; no clear D. This CDR3 comprises 13 residues. Trimming cost V 7 bases and J 5 bases, with 14 bases left between them. Germline values: CDR1 LNHDA, CDR2 SQIVND (reference sequence). In nucleotides, the CDR3 is TGTGCCAGTAATCCCTCGCGGCCTTATGGCTACACCTTC. Its translation: CASNPSRPYGYTF.

The genes are TRBV7-2 and TRBJ2-2; TRBD1 might be the D (6 bases). The CDR3 spans 13 residues. Trimming took 5 bases from V and 7 from J, leaving 11 bases between them. Germline CDR1 SGHTA, CDR2 FQGNSA. The CDR3 DNA reads TGTGCCAGCAGCATTACAGGGATCGGGGAGCTGTTTTTT. This sequence encodes CASSITGIGELFF.

The gene calls are TRBV15 and TRBJ1-5, with 8 bases aligning to TRBD1. This CDR3 spans 14 amino acids. Germline V CDR1 and CDR2: LNHNV, YYDKDF (reference sequence). The V segment lost 2 bases and the J segment 6 bases; nucleotides outside the gene matches: 3. CDR3 sequence: CATSRRDRSQPQHF. CDR3 in DNA: TGTGCCACCAGCAGACGGGACAGGAGTCAGCCCCAGCATTTT.

This chain joins TRBV28 and TRBJ1-6, with TRBD1 identical over 8 bases. V gave up 5 bases and J gave up 0 bases; unmatched junction bases: 6. This CDR3 spans 17 amino acids. Germline V CDR1 and CDR2: MDHEN, SYDVKM. CDR3 bases: TGTGCCAGCAGTCGGGACAGGCCTAGCTCCTATAATTCACCCCTCCACTTT. Translating gives CASSRDRPSSYNSPLHF.